This section outlines one T cell receptor (beta chain) sequence together with its context. Generated by immunoSEQ multiplex PCR, the TCRdb table keeps only in-frame clones and is missing some. The table has around 140,000 clones, approximately 87% seen once; the top ten hold under 3%. Germline V gene lookup returns CDR1 SGHAT and CDR2 FQNNGV. V was pared by 2 bases and J by 1 base, with 10 bases between. CDR3 length: 15 amino acids. The sample originates from a study of blood T cell repertoires in COVID-19. In the study overall: In each case, the material was cDNA or gDNA derived from T cells, B-cell-depleted T cells, or PBMCs.

This receptor was taken from a man aged 50-60 years with active COVID-19. Input material: peripheral blood. This chain links TRBV11-2 with TRBJ2-3, with D unresolved. Written as DNA, the CDR3 is TGTGCCAGCAGCTTAAACTCGAGAGGCACAGATACGCAGTATTTT. It codes for CASSLNSRGTDTQYF.